These 21 T cell receptor beta chains were all obtained from the same sample, sequenced in a study of blood T cells in healthy people across ages. It was with a sample-barcoded 5' primer and a J-beta primer mix that a second PCR of roughly 6 to 12 cycles was run. TCRdb re-called the 5' RACE reads with MiXCR, one entry per CDR3 protein. The data hold about a million distinct CDR3 sequences, with 48% observed a single time. The sample comprised blood. The source of these receptors is a man aged 25-45 years in good health.

The chain joins TRBV5-1 to TRBJ1-6, with no clear D. Trimming removed 4 bases at V and 6 bases at J, with 17 bases between. The CDR3 length is 16 residues. Germline CDR1 is SGHRS and CDR2 is YFSETQ. CDR3 loop: CASSPVEGTLNSPLHF. Here the CDR3 DNA reads TGCGCCAGCAGCCCCGTGGAGGGTACACTTAATTCACCCCTCCACTTT.

The V call is TRBV6-6, the J call TRBJ2-3; D is possibly TRBD1 (5 bases). Germline CDR1 MNHNY, CDR2 SVGAGI (reference sequence). This CDR3 is 14 amino acids long. V lost 4 bases and J 6 bases, leaving 14 bases between the germline ends. CDR3 loop: CASSWIEGVDTQYF. The CDR3 nucleotides are TGTGCCAGCAGTTGGATCGAAGGGGTGGATACGCAGTATTTT.

V is TRBV20-1 and J is TRBJ1-6; 9 nucleotides line up with TRBD1. The V segment lost 6 bases and the J segment 9 bases; nucleotides outside the gene matches: 9. The CDR3 contains 14 residues. Germline CDR1 and CDR2: DFQATT and SNEGSKA (reference sequence). The CDR3 loop is CSAPRDRASSPLHF. The CDR3 nucleotides are TGCAGTGCCCCCCGGGACAGGGCTTCTTCACCCCTCCACTTT.

This chain joins TRBV9 and TRBJ2-5; D is possibly TRBD1 (5 bases). The V end was cut by 3 bases, the J end by 2 bases, with 11 bases between. Germline loops: CDR1 SGDLS, CDR2 YYNGEE. There are 14 residues in the CDR3. The DNA for the CDR3 is TGTGCCAGCAGCGCTCAGGGTTTTCAAGAGACCCAGTACTTC. This gives the protein CASSAQGFQETQYF.

This clonotype has a handful of counts. The chain links TRBV30 to TRBJ2-5; no clear D gene. The V and J ends lost 2 bases and 5 bases respectively, with 6 bases between them. This CDR3 is 11 amino acids long. Germline values: CDR1 GTSNPN, CDR2 SVGIG (reference sequence). The CDR3 DNA sequence: TGTGCCTGGAGTTTACTGGAGACCCAGTACTTC. This codes for CAWSLLETQYF.

The gene calls are TRBV5-5 and TRBJ1-6; D possibly corresponds to TRBD1 (5 bases). Per germline, CDR1 SGHKS and CDR2 YYEKEE (reference sequence). This CDR3 has 16 residues. V lost 2 bases and J lost 7, with 16 bases in between. The CDR3 nucleotides read TGTGCCAGCAGCTTTCCTACAGGTTCACAGAATTCACCCCTCCACTTT. It is translated as CASSFPTGSQNSPLHF.

V gene TRBV3-1 combines with J gene TRBJ1-2; TRBD1 is a possible D gene (5 bases). The CDR3 runs 15 residues. V gave up 1 base and J gave up 5 bases, with 14 bases separating them. Germline assignment: CDR1 LGHDT and CDR2 YNNKEL (reference sequence). CDR3 bases: TGTGCCAGCAGCCAAGTGGGGGGACTACTATATGGCTACACCTTC. Translation: CASSQVGGLLYGYTF.

The CDR3: CAIGAGSGTSSTDTQYF. CDR3 DNA sequence: TGTGCCATCGGGGCGGGTAGCGGCACCTCTAGCACAGATACGCAGTATTTT. The chain joins TRBV7-9 to TRBJ2-3; a weak D match, TRBD2 (6 bases). The CDR3 totals 17 residues. The V end lost 10 bases, the J end lost 0 bases, and 23 bases lay between the germline ends. Germline-derived CDR1 and CDR2 are SEHNR and FQNEAQ (reference sequence).

This clonotype was seen a handful of times. The chain combines TRBV9 with TRBJ2-7; the D is unclear. Per the germline V gene, CDR1 is SGDLS and CDR2 is YYNGEE. The length of the CDR3 is 14 residues. Between the trimmed V and J ends, which lost 0 bases and 3 bases, there was a span of 10 bases. CDR3 region: CASSVGVSVYEQYF. The CDR3 DNA is TGTGCCAGCAGCGTAGGGGTCAGCGTCTACGAGCAGTACTTC.

This clonotype was seen just once. This sequence joins TRBV9 and TRBJ2-2; 10 bases are a match to TRBD2. CDR1 is SGDLS, CDR2 YYNGEE, per germline. J gave up 6 bases and V 3 bases, and 5 bases lay outside the gene matches. The CDR3 has 15 amino acids. The CDR3 nucleotides read TGTGCCAGCAGCGCGAGCGGGGGGGCGGCCGGGGAGCTGTTTTTT. Translation: CASSASGGAAGELFF.

V is TRBV5-4 and J is TRBJ2-3; 11 bases are a match to TRBD2. V shed 1 base, J shed 1 base, and the junction held 5 bases outside the gene matches. The CDR3 has 17 residues. CDR1 is SGHNT and CDR2 is YYREEE in the germline V gene (reference sequence). The CDR3 DNA follows: TGTGCCAGCAGCTTGACGCTAGCGGGGGGAGGCACAGATACGCAGTATTTT. Its translation is CASSLTLAGGGTDTQYF.

The chain carries TRBV5-6 and TRBJ1-4; TRBD1 matches 7 bases. Germline V lookup: CDR1 SGHDT, CDR2 YYEEEE. CDR3 length: 16 amino acids. J was trimmed by 0 bases and V by 6 bases; bases with no gene match: 8. DNA of the CDR3: TGTGCCAGCACCTACAGGGGAAGGGCAACTAATGAAAAACTGTTTTTT. It is translated as CASTYRGRATNEKLFF.

This clonotype was observed many times. V gene TRBV4-2 combines with J gene TRBJ2-3; D not resolved. The CDR3 runs 14 residues. The V gene's germline CDR1 is LGHNA and CDR2 YNFKEQ. Trimming removed 0 bases at V and 1 base at J, with 5 bases between. CDR3 nucleotides: TGTGCCAGCAGCCAAGATAGTGGCACAGATACGCAGTATTTT. Its protein is CASSQDSGTDTQYF.

V usage is TRBV4-1 and J usage is TRBJ1-2; D gene ambiguous. Trimming left V 1 base short and J 5 bases short, with 11 bases between. The CDR3 is 14 amino acids. The germline CDR1 and CDR2 sequences are MGHRA and YSYEKL. CDR3: CASSQAPAAYGYTF. CDR3 nucleotide sequence: TGCGCCAGCAGCCAAGCTCCGGCAGCTTATGGCTACACCTTC.

The rearrangement uses TRBV11-3 and TRBJ1-2; D is uncertain. Germline V gene sequence: CDR1 SGHNT, CDR2 YENEEA. This CDR3 region has 15 residues. Trimming stripped 4 bases from V and 0 bases from J, with 12 bases between. CDR3 protein: CASSSQTAANYGYTF. The CDR3 DNA reads as TGTGCCAGCAGCTCACAGACGGCCGCTAACTATGGCTACACCTTC. The entire variable domain, with the rest obtained from reference TRBV11-3 and TRBJ1-2, is as follows: EAGVVQSPRYKIIEKKQPVAFWCNPISGHNTLYWYLQNLGQGPELLIRYENEEAVDDSQLPKDRFSAERLKGVDSTLKIQPAELGDSAVYLCASSSQTAANYGYTFGSGTRLTVV.

This sequence joins TRBV7-2 and TRBJ2-1; D call uncertain. Trimming cost V 5 bases and J 2 bases, with 13 bases left between them. Germline loops: CDR1 SGHTA, CDR2 FQGNSA. CDR3 length: 15 residues. The CDR3 DNA follows: TGTGCCAGCAGCCCCGTAGGGATGGCCTACAATGAGCAGTTCTTC. Encoded protein: CASSPVGMAYNEQFF.

This clonotype was counted a few times. The chain has TRBV5-1 and TRBJ2-2; 7 bases match TRBD1. The CDR3 is made up of 15 amino acids. Germline lookup yields CDR1 SGHRS and CDR2 YFSETQ. The J segment lost 0 bases and the V segment lost 4 bases, leaving 3 bases of the junction unmatched. DNA of the CDR3: TGCGCCAGCAGCCGGGACAGAGCGAACACCGGGGAGCTGTTTTTT. Translating it yields CASSRDRANTGELFF.

The chain has TRBV28 and TRBJ1-2; 9 bases map to TRBD1. V was pared by 3 bases and J by 9 bases, with 5 bases of the junction left unmatched. The CDR3 contains 13 residues. Germline-derived CDR1 and CDR2 are MDHEN and SYDVKM. The CDR3 DNA sequence: TGTGCCAGCAGTTTGGGACAGGGAGAGAGCTACACCTTC. Translating gives CASSLGQGESYTF.

This clonotype has more than one count but fewer than ten. The rearrangement uses TRBV7-9 and TRBJ2-1, with 7 bases fitting TRBD2. The ends lost 6 bases at V and 4 bases at J; junction bases unmatched: 9. From germline, CDR1 is SEHNR and CDR2 FQNEAQ (reference sequence). This CDR3 comprises 15 residues. The CDR3 DNA is TGTGCCAGCAGGGATGCGGGACTATATTACAATGAGCAGTTCTTC. This codes for CASRDAGLYYNEQFF.

This clonotype was detected a few times. CDR3: CASSFGLSSYNEQFF. CDR3 DNA: TGTGCCAGCAGTTTCGGCCTGAGCTCCTACAATGAGCAGTTCTTC. V is TRBV27 and J is TRBJ2-1, with unresolved D. CDR3 size: 15 residues. Germline V gene data show CDR1 as MNHEY and CDR2 as SMNVEV (reference sequence). Deletions cut 3 bases from V and 0 bases from J, with 9 bases between.

In its sample, this clonotype was seen a few times. CDR3 in DNA: TGTGCCAGCAGCCCCTTAAATGCCTACGAGCAGTACTTC. This encodes CASSPLNAYEQYF. The chain uses TRBV5-6 and TRBJ2-7; D is ambiguous. The CDR3 is made up of 13 amino acids. The germline gives CDR1 SGHDT, CDR2 YYEEEE. Trimming pared 4 bases from V and 2 bases from J, leaving 10 bases between.